These 5 T cell receptor beta chains were sequenced from one sample in a study of CD4 and CD8 cells across lung adenocarcinoma regions. TCRdb itself ran the PCR reads through MiXCR, one entry per CDR3 protein. Here the sample spans roughly 10,000 distinct CDR3 sequences, under 55% being singletons. The sample comprised CD8+ T cells from the margin of a lung tumor. Receptor source: a male donor with lung adenocarcinoma. The CD4 and CD8 labels of this study may be unreliable.

The chain combines TRBV6-2 or TRBV6-3 with TRBJ1-2; D is unclear. The CDR3 has 16 residues. Germline V gives CDR1 MNHEY, CDR2 SVGEGT. Between the trimmed V and J ends, which lost 0 bases and 3 bases, there was a span of 14 bases. CDR3 region: CASSYSGAQSYYGYTF. CDR3 DNA: TGTGCCAGCAGTTACTCGGGCGCGCAGTCGTACTATGGCTACACCTTC.

At least ten counts were recorded for this clonotype. CDR3: CASSQEGPMNTEAFF. The CDR3, as DNA: TGCGCCAGCAGCCAAGAAGGGCCGATGAACACTGAAGCTTTCTTT. The rearrangement links TRBV4-1 to TRBJ1-1; D call uncertain. Germline V lookup: CDR1 MGHRA, CDR2 YSYEKL. The V gene lost 0 bases and the J gene lost 0 bases, with 8 bases spanning the gap. The CDR3 is 15 residues long.

The chain has TRBV7-9 and TRBJ1-1, with D perhaps matching TRBD1 (5 bases). The CDR3 runs to 16 residues. Germline V gives CDR1 SEHNR, CDR2 FQNEAQ (reference sequence). V was trimmed by 4 bases and J by 5 bases, leaving 20 bases between them. The chain's CDR3 is CASSSPKAGEGTEAFF. The CDR3 bases are TGTGCCAGCAGCTCACCTAAGGCTGGGGAGGGGACTGAAGCTTTCTTT. Based on the CDR3 plus reference TRBV7-9 and TRBJ1-1, the full variable domain is DTGVSQNPRHKITKRGQNVTFRCDPISEHNRLYWYRQTLGQGPEFLTYFQNEAQLEKSRLLSDRFSAERPKGSFSTLEIQRTEQGDSAMYLCASSSPKAGEGTEAFFGQGTRLTVV.

By frequency in the sample, this clonotype is medium-sized. One junction end disagrees with the germline gene, perhaps due to a read error. The chain carries TRBV6-1 and TRBJ1-2, with TRBD1 matching over 9 bases. The length of the CDR3 is 13 residues. Germline lookup yields CDR1 MNHNS and CDR2 SASEGT. CDR3 DNA: TGTGCCAGCACTAGGGGACAGGGCTTCTCCCGGGCCTTC. Amino acids: CASTRGQGFSRAF.

By share, this clonotype ranks as medium-sized. The chain links TRBV6-1 to TRBJ2-1; 7 bases map to TRBD2. This CDR3 has 14 residues. Per germline, CDR1 MNHNS and CDR2 SASEGT. J was trimmed by 8 bases and V by 4 bases; bases with no gene match: 8. The CDR3 sequence: CASSGIPGGDEQFF. The CDR3 DNA sequence: TGTGCCAGCAGTGGCATCCCTGGGGGGGATGAGCAGTTCTTC.